The 27 T cell receptor beta chains reported below all come from one sample, sequenced in a study of blood T cell repertoires in COVID-19. The data were produced by immunoSEQ multiplex PCR, yet TCRdb's version contains in-frame clones alone and is incomplete. The sample holds roughly 290,000 clones, around 87% seen once. The sequenced material came from peripheral blood. Receptor source: a woman aged 45-60 years who had recovered from COVID-19.

The rearrangement links TRBV7-9 to TRBJ2-1; 7 nucleotides agree with TRBD1. Unmatched junction bases numbered 7, after V lost 0 bases and J lost 2 bases. The CDR3 length is 17 residues. Per the germline V gene, CDR1 is SEHNR and CDR2 is FQNEAQ (reference sequence). The CDR3 bases are TGTGCCAGCAGCTTAGCCCGAGGGACAGACGCCTACAATGAGCAGTTCTTC. It codes for CASSLARGTDAYNEQFF. The variable domain in full, with the rest retrieved from reference TRBV7-9 and TRBJ2-1, is DTGVSQNPRHKITKRGQNVTFRCDPISEHNRLYWYRQTLGQGPEFLTYFQNEAQLEKSRLLSDRFSAERPKGSFSTLEIQRTEQGDSAMYLCASSLARGTDAYNEQFFGPGTRLTVL.

This clone has only one observation. The J gene is TRBJ1-6, the V gene TRBV6-5, with a weak D call TRBD1 (6 bases). V lost 7 bases and J 5 bases, leaving 15 bases between the germline ends. Per the germline V gene, CDR1 is MNHEY and CDR2 is SVGAGI. The CDR3 has 15 amino acids. The CDR3 sequence: CASTEDRLHNSPLHF. DNA of the CDR3: TGTGCCAGCACAGAAGACAGGCTCCATAATTCACCCCTCCACTTT.

The rearrangement uses TRBV30 and TRBJ2-5; D ambiguous. CDR1 and CDR2 (germline): GTSNPN, SVGIG (reference sequence). The CDR3 runs to 11 residues. The V gene lost 0 bases and the J gene lost 5 bases, with 4 bases spanning the gap. CDR3: CAWSVGETQYF. The CDR3 DNA is TGTGCCTGGAGTGTCGGGGAGACCCAGTACTTC.

DNA of the CDR3: TGTGCCAGCTCCCTCTCTATCTCTGGGGCCAACGTCCTGACTTTC. Encoded protein: CASSLSISGANVLTF. The chain is built from TRBV18 and TRBJ2-6; D call uncertain. Germline CDR1 and CDR2: KGHSH and LQKENI. V dropped 6 bases and J dropped 0 bases, with 9 bases sitting between them. The CDR3 runs to 15 residues.

The gene calls are TRBV29-1 and TRBJ1-1, with 10 bases lining up with TRBD1. V lost 6 bases, J lost 0 bases, and 1 base stayed unmatched. CDR1 is SQVTM, CDR2 ANQGSEA, per germline. The CDR3 is 13 amino acids. The CDR3 sequence: CSVDRGLNTEAFF. The DNA of the CDR3 is TGCAGCGTGGACAGGGGGTTGAACACTGAAGCTTTCTTT.

The rearrangement links TRBV28 to TRBJ1-6; D may be TRBD1 (5 bases). Germline V lookup: CDR1 MDHEN, CDR2 SYDVKM. The CDR3 covers 12 residues. Trimming shortened V by 6 bases and J by 15 bases, and 15 bases separated the two germline ends. CDR3 DNA sequence: TGTGCCAGCAGCCAGTTCGGGCAGGGCCTCCACTTT. As protein: CASSQFGQGLHF.

The V and J genes are TRBV5-6 and TRBJ1-2, with D uncertain. V was trimmed by 2 bases and J by 4 bases, leaving 18 bases between them. The germline V gene has CDR1 SGHDT and CDR2 YYEEEE. The CDR3 is made up of 16 amino acids. CDR3 amino acids: CASSFEWRVGPYGYTF. The CDR3 DNA is TGTGCCAGCAGCTTTGAGTGGAGGGTAGGGCCCTATGGCTACACCTTC.

This chain joins TRBV2 and TRBJ2-4; TRBD2 matches 7 bases. Per the germline V gene, CDR1 is SNHLY and CDR2 is FYNNEI. CDR3 size: 14 residues. J was trimmed by 0 bases and V by 8 bases; bases with no gene match: 4. The CDR3 here is CASLADIAKNIQYF. CDR3 DNA: TGTGCCAGCCTAGCGGACATAGCCAAAAACATTCAGTACTTC.

In its sample, this clone was seen a few times. The chain carries TRBV11-2 and TRBJ2-1; 8 nucleotides line up with TRBD2. CDR1 is SGHAT, CDR2 FQNNGV, per germline. V shed 1 base, J shed 13 bases, and the junction held 15 bases outside the gene matches. The CDR3 runs to 16 residues. CDR3 sequence reads: CASSLAGGADTLTQFF. In nucleotides, the CDR3 is TGTGCCAGCAGCTTAGCCGGGGGGGCAGACACATTAACACAGTTCTTC.

The chain is built from TRBV7-2 and TRBJ2-7, with 9 bases matching TRBD2. The CDR3 totals 14 residues. Germline V gives CDR1 SGHTA, CDR2 FQGNSA. Unmatched junction bases numbered 3, after V lost 3 bases and J lost 3 bases. The CDR3 region is CASSFASGVYEQYF. The CDR3 DNA sequence: TGTGCCAGCAGCTTTGCTAGCGGGGTCTACGAGCAGTACTTC. The full variable domain, with the rest looked up from reference TRBV7-2 and TRBJ2-7, is GAGVSQSPSNKVTEKGKDVELRCDPISGHTALYWYRQSLGQGLEFLIYFQGNSAPDKSGLPSDRFSAERTGGSVSTLTIQRTQQEDSAVYLCASSFASGVYEQYFGPGTRLTVT.

The J gene is TRBJ2-1, the V gene TRBV7-3, with 11 bases matching TRBD2. CDR1 and CDR2 (germline): SGHTA, FQGTGA. The CDR3 has 14 amino acids. Trimming took 4 bases from V and 10 from J; bases not matched to a gene: 6. The CDR3 loop reads CASSSGTSGWEQFF. The CDR3 nucleotides are TGTGCCAGCAGCTCCGGGACTAGCGGATGGGAGCAGTTCTTC.

This CDR3 is CAWSVGARGETQYF. In nucleotides, the CDR3 is TGTGCCTGGAGTGTGGGGGCACGGGGAGAGACCCAGTACTTC. V is TRBV30 and J is TRBJ2-5, with D maybe TRBD1 (6 bases). V lost 0 bases to trimming and J lost 4 bases, with 12 bases between them. Germline CDR1 and CDR2: GTSNPN and SVGIG (reference sequence). The CDR3 is 14 amino acids. The whole variable domain, remainder taken from reference TRBV30 and TRBJ2-5, is SQTIHQWPATLVQPVGSPLSLECTVEGTSNPNLYWYRQAAGRGLQLLFYSVGIGQISSEVPQNLSASRPQDRQFILSSKKLLLSDSGFYLCAWSVGARGETQYFGPGTRLLVL.

Only one count was recorded for this clone. The CDR3 nucleotides are TGTGCCATCAGATTGGGGGGGAACACCGGGGAGCTGTTTTTT. Its translation: CAIRLGGNTGELFF. The V call is TRBV10-3, the J call TRBJ2-2; possibly TRBD2 for D (6 bases). Trimming stripped 6 bases from V and 1 base from J, with 9 bases between. The CDR3 is 14 residues long. From germline, CDR1 is ENHRY and CDR2 SYGVKD.

The chain recombines TRBV7-2 with TRBJ1-2; 7 bases are a match to TRBD1. Germline lookup yields CDR1 SGHTA and CDR2 FQGNSA. The CDR3 is 11 residues long. V lost 7 bases to trimming and J lost 5 bases; unmatched junction nucleotides: 1. CDR3 region: CASIQGYGYTF. CDR3 nucleotides: TGTGCCAGCATACAGGGGTATGGCTACACCTTC.

CDR3 bases: TGTGCCAGCAGTGAAGCGGTGGGACAAAATGAAAAACTGTTTTTT. Encoded protein: CASSEAVGQNEKLFF. This chain links TRBV6-1 with TRBJ1-4; a weak D match, TRBD1 (6 bases). Between the trimmed V and J ends, which lost 0 bases and 5 bases, there was a span of 10 bases. CDR3 length: 15 amino acids. CDR1 and CDR2 from the germline V gene are MNHNS and SASEGT.

In this sample, this clone turned up once. The rearrangement uses TRBV27 and TRBJ1-5; TRBD1 matches at 8 bases. The germline gives CDR1 MNHEY, CDR2 SMNVEV (reference sequence). J lost 0 bases, V lost 9 bases, and 4 bases had no gene match. This CDR3 comprises 14 residues. The CDR3: CASTQGDSNQPQHF. CDR3 DNA sequence: TGTGCCAGTACACAGGGGGATAGCAATCAGCCCCAGCATTTT.

The V call is TRBV27, the J call TRBJ1-3, with D hard to call. The CDR3 is made up of 17 amino acids. The germline CDR1 and CDR2 sequences are MNHEY and SMNVEV (reference sequence). V gave up 4 bases and J gave up 4 bases, with 20 bases separating them. The CDR3, as DNA: TGTGCCAGCAGTTCCCTCCGTAGGCCAGGCCGAGGAAACACCATATATTTT. This encodes CASSSLRRPGRGNTIYF.

V is TRBV29-1 and J is TRBJ1-2; possible D gene TRBD1, 5 bases. CDR1 is SQVTM, CDR2 ANQGSEA, per germline. This CDR3 contains 14 residues. Between the trimmed V and J ends, which lost 1 base and 2 bases, there was a span of 11 bases. CDR3: CSVEGGGANYGYTF. The CDR3, as DNA: TGCAGCGTTGAAGGGGGAGGGGCGAACTATGGCTACACCTTC.

The rearrangement uses TRBV30 and TRBJ2-3, with TRBD2 identical over 10 bases. CDR1 GTSNPN and CDR2 SVGIG come from the germline V gene (reference sequence). V shed 4 bases, J shed 5 bases, and the junction held 9 bases outside the gene matches. The CDR3 spans 15 residues. CDR3 sequence (DNA): TGTGCCTGGATAGCTAGCGGGAGCTATAGAGATACGCAGTATTTT. This encodes CAWIASGSYRDTQYF.

This clone was found a few times. CDR3 protein: CASRRGGDEKLFF. The CDR3 DNA follows: TGTGCCAGCAGGCGAGGGGGCGATGAAAAACTGTTTTTT. The J gene is TRBJ1-4, the V gene TRBV28; 7 positions agree with TRBD1. CDR1 is MDHEN and CDR2 is SYDVKM in the germline V gene. This CDR3 has 13 residues. The ends lost 6 bases at V and 6 bases at J; junction bases unmatched: 4. The complete variable domain, with remaining parts taken from reference TRBV28 and TRBJ1-4, reads DVKVTQSSRYLVKRTGEKVFLECVQDMDHENMFWYRQDPGLGLRLIYFSYDVKMKEKGDIPEGYSVSREKKERFSLILESASTNQTSMYLCASRRGGDEKLFFGSGTQLSVL.

The rearrangement links TRBV4-1 to TRBJ1-5; TRBD1 aligns across 10 bases. V gave up 1 base and J gave up 4 bases; unmatched junction bases: 7. CDR3 length equals 17 residues. Germline V CDR1 and CDR2: MGHRA, YSYEKL. The CDR3 is CASSQGRQGARNQPQHF. DNA for the CDR3: TGCGCCAGCAGCCAAGGCAGACAGGGGGCGAGGAATCAGCCCCAGCATTTT.

This chain uses TRBV5-1 with TRBJ2-2; D gene ambiguous. The CDR3 extends over 13 amino acids. Trimming stripped 0 bases from V and 8 bases from J, with 8 bases between. From germline, CDR1 is SGHRS and CDR2 YFSETQ. Here the CDR3 reads CASSLVDQGELFF. In DNA form, the CDR3 reads TGCGCCAGCAGCTTGGTTGATCAGGGGGAGCTGTTTTTT. The full variable domain, its missing parts supplied by reference TRBV5-1 and TRBJ2-2, is KAGVTQTPRYLIKTRGQQVTLSCSPISGHRSVSWYQQTPGQGLQFLFEYFSETQRNKGNFPGRFSGRQFSNSRSEMNVSTLELGDSALYLCASSLVDQGELFFGEGSRLTVL.

J is TRBJ1-2 and V is TRBV19, with 7 positions matching TRBD1. The CDR3 runs 15 residues. The V segment lost 5 bases and the J segment 2 bases; nucleotides outside the gene matches: 8. Germline loops: CDR1 LNHDA, CDR2 SQIVND (reference sequence). CDR3 DNA: TGTGCCAGTAGTCCCGGGACAGACCTCAACTATGGCTACACCTTC. It translates to CASSPGTDLNYGYTF. Variable domain in full (rest from reference TRBV19 and TRBJ1-2): DGGITQSPKYLFRKEGQNVTLSCEQNLNHDAMYWYRQDPGQGLRLIYYSQIVNDFQKGDIAEGYSVSREKKESFPLTVTSAQKNPTAFYLCASSPGTDLNYGYTFGSGTRLTVV.

V gene TRBV7-7 combines with J gene TRBJ1-2; 8 nucleotides align to TRBD1. This CDR3 is 22 amino acids long. CDR1 is SSHAT and CDR2 is FNYEAQ in the germline V gene (reference sequence). Germline trimming cut 6 bases from V and 5 bases from J; bases unmatched to any gene: 32. CDR3 nucleotides: TGTGCCAGCAGATTCGGGTCGTGGGTTAGAAGGGACAGGCAACGCGCTTTATATGGCTACACCTTC. Its protein product is CASRFGSWVRRDRQRALYGYTF.

This clone appeared a few times. The chain couples TRBV9 to TRBJ1-2; TRBD1 might be the D (6 bases). CDR1 is SGDLS, CDR2 YYNGEE, per germline. This CDR3 comprises 15 residues. V dropped 0 bases and J dropped 5 bases, with 14 bases sitting between them. CDR3 nucleotide sequence: TGTGCCAGCAGCGTAGTAAGGGGGAATTCTTATGGCTACACCTTC. Translated, it gives CASSVVRGNSYGYTF.

Written as DNA, the CDR3 is TGCGCCAGCAGTAGTCAGGGTTGGGGCGAGACCCAGTACTTC. Translated: CASSSQGWGETQYF. The chain employs TRBV10-2 and TRBJ2-5; maybe TRBD1 (5 bases). The germline V and J ends were trimmed by 5 bases and 5 bases, with 15 bases remaining between them. The CDR3 is made up of 14 amino acids. Germline V gene sequence: CDR1 WSHSY, CDR2 SAAADI.

The chain couples TRBV12-1 to TRBJ1-1; the listed D gene, TRBD1, was not tested against the DNA. TRBV12-1 is marked as a pseudogene. The CDR3 covers 14 residues. CDR3 DNA sequence: TGTGCCAGCAGCTTTCTACAGATTAACACTGAAGCTTTCTTT. Amino acids: CASSFLQINTEAFF.